This is a list of T cell receptor beta chains from one sample in a study of shared clonotypes between healthy human individuals. Clones were sequenced by immunoSEQ multiplex PCR, and TCRdb holds only the in-frame ones, with some missing. This table has 950,000 to 1,100,000 clones, more than 75% appearing once. Sequencing was done on a sample of memory CD4+ T cells from PBMCs. Receptors originate from a man aged 18 to 30 in good health. Some clones in this sample may be carry-over from other donors' samples. Both conserved end residues are part of each CDR3. A D gene is named only where the DNA matches it firmly. Size values are once, few and many counts, or a class for expanded clones, and some rows have none.

clone size	V gene	D gene	J gene	CDR3 protein	CDR3 DNA
NA	TRBV5-1	TRBD1	TRBJ1-5	CASSLEGARNQPQHF	TGCGCCAGCAGCTTGGAGGGGGCGCGGAATCAGCCCCAGCATTTT
many	TRBV4-1	NA	TRBJ1-5	CASSQTGVGPQHF	TGCGCCAGCAGCCAGACCGGAGTGGGGCCCCAGCATTTT
NA	TRBV28	TRBD1	TRBJ2-3	CASRGQGFTDTQYF	TGTGCCAGCAGGGGACAGGGATTCACAGATACGCAGTATTTT
once	TRBV2	NA	TRBJ1-6	CASSEALRDSPLHF	TGTGCCAGCAGTGAAGCGCTTCGTGATTCACCCCTCCACTTT
NA	TRBV7-2	NA	TRBJ1-2	CASSRTPFYGYTF	TGTGCCAGCAGCCGGACCCCCTTCTATGGCTACACCTTC
NA	TRBV9	NA	TRBJ1-3	CASSAQGAGNTIYF	TGTGCCAGCAGCGCCCAGGGAGCTGGAAACACCATATATTTT
NA	TRBV13	NA	TRBJ1-1	CASSSRQANTEAFF	TGTGCCAGCAGCTCTAGACAGGCGAACACTGAAGCTTTCTTT
NA	TRBV7-2	NA	TRBJ1-1	CASSFYRDTEAFF	TGTGCCAGCAGCTTCTACAGGGACACTGAAGCTTTCTTT
few	TRBV12-5	TRBD2	TRBJ2-1	CASGLGLAGHNEQFF	TGTGCTAGTGGTTTGGGACTAGCGGGGCACAATGAGCAGTTCTTC
few	TRBV5-4	NA	TRBJ1-1	CASSYRRQNTEAFF	TGTGCCAGCAGCTACCGCCGACAGAACACTGAAGCTTTCTTT
NA	TRBV28	NA	TRBJ1-1	CASRSGSRGTEASF	TGTGCCAGCAGGTCCGGGTCGAGGGGCACTGAAGCTTCCTTT
NA	TRBV19	NA	TRBJ2-1	CASSIDLIGLRQNKQFF	TGTGCCAGTAGTATAGATCTCATTGGGTTACGGCAAAACAAGCAGTTCTTC
NA	TRBV9	TRBD2	TRBJ2-1	CASSARTGGSNEQFF	TGTGCCAGCAGCGCCCGAACGGGGGGGTCGAATGAGCAGTTCTTC
once	TRBV30	NA	TRBJ1-2	CAWNFNYGYTF	TGTGCCTGGAATTTCAACTATGGCTACACCTTC